The 26 T cell receptor beta chains below all came from one sample that was sequenced in a study of metastatic and nonmetastatic thyroid tumors (dated by TCRdb to about 2020). Before undergoing thyroid surgery, none of the patients had been given any kind of treatment. Library preparation used PCR. This sample was sequenced with an Illumina HiSeq 4000. TCRdb reworked the public reads: Q25 trimming with fastp, MiXCR clone assembly, productive beta chains retained. The sample data list roughly 35,000 clones, and about a sixth of these were observed just once. The ten largest clonotypes hold about 3.4% of the sample. Sample: blood. These receptors were taken from a female donor with papillary thyroid cancer or a benign thyroid nodule (not recorded which). Some clones in this sample may be carry-over from other donors' samples.

This clone occurred many times. The chain carries TRBV6-1 and TRBJ2-7; D is uncertain. V was clipped by 6 bases and J by 5 bases, with 11 bases between them. Germline CDR1 and CDR2: MNHNS and SASEGT. The CDR3 spans 12 residues. DNA of the CDR3: TGTGCCAGCAGCCCCCCTATGAACGAGCAGTACTTC. It translates to CASSPPMNEQYF.

There are many counts of this clone. CDR3 loop: CASSPRRGGGDEQFF. CDR3 nucleotides: TGTGCCAGCTCACCAAGGAGAGGGGGAGGTGATGAGCAGTTCTTC. V is TRBV18 and J is TRBJ2-1, with D perhaps given as TRBD1 or TRBD2 (6 bases each). CDR3 length equals 15 residues. Germline CDR1 KGHSH, CDR2 LQKENI. V gave up 2 bases and J gave up 8 bases, with 16 bases separating them. Looking up the rest from reference TRBV18 and TRBJ2-1 gives the full variable domain: NAGVMQNPRHLVRRRGQEARLRCSPMKGHSHVYWYRQLPEEGLKFMVYLQKENIIDESGMPKERFSAEFPKEGPSILRIQQVVRGDSAAYFCASSPRRGGGDEQFFGPGTRLTVL.

V gene TRBV12-3 or TRBV12-4 combines with J gene TRBJ1-6; tentatively, D is TRBD1 (6 bases). The CDR3 length is 14 residues. V was cut by 8 bases and J by 9 bases, with 17 bases left in between. CDR3 sequence reads: CASSSQGLGSPLHF. CDR3 nucleotide sequence: TGTGCCAGCTCCTCACAGGGTTTGGGTTCACCCCTCCACTTT.

This clone has a count of ten or more. The rearrangement joins TRBV28 to TRBJ2-7; D uncertain. This CDR3 has 11 amino acids. Per the germline V gene, CDR1 is MDHEN and CDR2 is SYDVKM. V was pared by 3 bases and J by 0 bases, with 0 bases between. This chain's CDR3 is CASSFSYEQYF. The CDR3 bases are TGTGCCAGCAGTTTCTCCTACGAGCAGTACTTC.

A few counts support this clone. The sample holds other DNA sequences that translate to the same CDR3. The V and J genes are TRBV6-1 and TRBJ2-1; 7 bases are shared with TRBD1. The CDR3 spans 14 residues. CDR1 and CDR2 from the germline V gene are MNHNS and SASEGT. Trimming cost V 8 bases and J 5 bases; bases outside gene matches: 9. As DNA, the CDR3 is TGTGCCAGCCGTAATACAGGGGCCGACAATGAGCAGTTCTTC. Protein product: CASRNTGADNEQFF.

This clone occurred a few times. Being one base from a much bigger clone, this may be a read error. Other nucleotide sequences in the sample specify the same CDR3. V usage is TRBV9 and J usage is TRBJ1-1; maybe TRBD1 (5 bases). Per the germline V gene, CDR1 is SGDLS and CDR2 is YYNGEE. The CDR3 is 16 residues long. The CDR3 spells CASSASSGLENTEAFF. CDR3 nucleotide sequence: TGTGCCAGCAGCGCAAGTTCGGGACTCGAGAACACTGAGGCTTTCTTT.

This clone has more than one count but fewer than ten. The junction differs from germline at one of its ends, possibly a read error. The chain uses TRBV28 and TRBJ1-6; 7 bases match TRBD1. Germline values: CDR1 MDHEN, CDR2 SYDVKM. This CDR3 is built from 15 residues. The CDR3 here is CASSARGLDNSPLHF. DNA for the CDR3: TGTGCTAGCAGTGCAAGGGGGCTAGATAATTCACCCCTCCACTTT.

This clone was counted many times. The chain employs TRBV16 and TRBJ1-1; TRBD1 is a possible D gene (5 bases). V was cut by 1 base and J by 4 bases, with 13 bases left in between. Germline V lookup: CDR1 KGHSY, CDR2 FQNENV. This CDR3 region has 15 residues. For the CDR3, the DNA is TGTGCCAGCAGCCAATACCGGGGCTTGGCCACTGAAGCTTTCTTT. This encodes CASSQYRGLATEAFF.

In its sample, this clone was seen many times. This chain connects TRBV19 to TRBJ2-3; 10 bases map to TRBD2. This CDR3 comprises 16 residues. The germline V gene has CDR1 LNHDA and CDR2 SQIVND (reference sequence). V trimming: 3 bases; J trimming: 4 bases; junction bases outside the gene matches: 7. CDR3: CASSIRSGRGSDTQYF. CDR3 DNA sequence: TGTGCCAGTAGTATTCGGAGCGGGAGGGGGTCAGATACGCAGTATTTT.

Sample share makes this clone medium-sized. V usage is TRBV20-1 and J usage is TRBJ2-2, with a possible D match to TRBD1 (6 bases). Germline lookup yields CDR1 DFQATT and CDR2 SNEGSKA (reference sequence). The CDR3 consists of 16 residues. Trimming cost V 0 bases and J 3 bases, with 14 bases left between them. CDR3 region: CSARDRGRGDTGELFF. CDR3 in DNA: TGCAGTGCTAGAGACCGGGGCAGGGGAGACACCGGGGAGCTGTTTTTT.

This clone was seen repeatedly, ten times or more. The sample holds other DNA sequences that translate to the same CDR3. The gene calls are TRBV30 and TRBJ1-5; D unresolved. This CDR3 has 13 residues. Trimming removed 1 base at V and 2 bases at J, with 6 bases between. Looked up from germline, CDR1 is GTSNPN and CDR2 is SVGIG (reference sequence). The CDR3 bases are TGTGCCTGGAGTGCTGGTGGCAATCAGCCCCAGCATTTT. Protein product: CAWSAGGNQPQHF.

There are many counts of this clone. V gene TRBV9 combines with J gene TRBJ1-1; no reliable D call. Germline V lookup: CDR1 SGDLS, CDR2 YYNGEE. There are 14 residues in the CDR3. V was clipped by 0 bases and J by 5 bases, with 11 bases between them. The CDR3 DNA is TGTGCCAGCAGCGTAGCCGACGGAGTTACTGAAGCTTTCTTT. It codes for CASSVADGVTEAFF. Variable domain in full (rest from reference TRBV9 and TRBJ1-1): DSGVTQTPKHLITATGQRVTLRCSPRSGDLSVYWYQQSLDQGLQFLIQYYNGEERAKGNILERFSAQQFPDLHSELNLSSLELGDSALYFCASSVADGVTEAFFGQGTRLTVV.

As regards this clone: A much larger clone is a single base away; this may be a read error. Other DNA sequences within the sample encode an identical CDR3. The gene calls are TRBV20-1 and TRBJ2-5, with 10 bases lining up with TRBD2. Per the germline V gene, CDR1 is DFQATT and CDR2 is SNEGSKA (reference sequence). The CDR3 spans 15 residues. CDR3 in amino acids: CSAIRGAGGPETQYF. CDR3 bases: TGCAGCGCTATCCGCGGAGCGGGAGGGCCTGAGACCCAGTACTTC.

This clone was seen many times. The chain is built from TRBV6-1 and TRBJ2-3; 7 bases agree with TRBD2. Losses at the gene ends were 5 bases for V and 4 bases for J; bases not matched to a gene: 3. Germline CDR1 MNHNS, CDR2 SASEGT. This CDR3 is built from 13 residues. CDR3 DNA sequence: TGTGCCAGCAGTCGCGGGGGTCCAGATACGCAGTATTTT. Protein sequence: CASSRGGPDTQYF.

This clone was counted ten times or more. The chain couples TRBV6-1 to TRBJ1-1; D is undetermined. The CDR3 loop spans 11 amino acids. V lost 7 bases, J lost 11 bases, and 14 bases lay in between. The germline CDR1 and CDR2 sequences are MNHNS and SASEGT. DNA for the CDR3: TGTGCCAGCACCTCTACAATTGGGGCTTTCTTT. It translates to CASTSTIGAFF.

The J gene is TRBJ1-1, the V gene TRBV28; 8 bases are a match to TRBD1. V was pared by 7 bases and J by 11 bases, with 18 bases of the junction left unmatched. The CDR3 runs 15 residues. Per germline, CDR1 MDHEN and CDR2 SYDVKM. The CDR3 DNA reads TGTGCCAGCACGTATCAGGGGGCCCGGAACACTGTTGCTTTCTTT. As protein: CASTYQGARNTVAFF.

On this clone itself: One end of the junction fails to match germline, which may point to a read error. Other DNA sequences in the same sample also yield this CDR3. The chain recombines TRBV20-1 with TRBJ2-2; D tentatively reads TRBD1 or TRBD2 (6 bases each). There are 15 residues in the CDR3. CDR1 and CDR2 from the germline V gene are DFQATT and SNEGSKA (reference sequence). The CDR3 region has the DNA TGCAGTGCTAGTCTTAGCGGCAGGGACACCGGTGAGCTGTTTTTT. Protein: CSASLSGRDTGELFF.

The chain has TRBV6-1 and TRBJ2-1, with a tentative D call TRBD2 (5 bases). Germline CDR1 and CDR2: MNHNS and SASEGT. This CDR3 has 15 residues. V was pared by 1 base and J by 8 bases, with 15 bases between. CDR3 sequence reads: CASSEGSGSLYEQFF. The CDR3, as DNA: TGTGCCAGCAGTGAAGGATCGGGGAGTTTGTATGAGCAGTTCTTC.

This clone was recorded a few times. Since a much larger clone is just one base distant, this may be a read error. The chain links TRBV25-1 to TRBJ2-3; perhaps D is TRBD1 or TRBD2 (5 bases each). V lost 10 bases and J 9 bases, leaving 14 bases between the germline ends. CDR3 length: 11 amino acids. Germline values: CDR1 MGHDK, CDR2 SYGVNS. This CDR3 reads CAIRESGTQYF. CDR3 bases: TGTGCCATCAGGGAAAGCGGAACGCAGTATTTT.

This clone was seen repeatedly, ten times or more. This sequence joins TRBV12-3 or TRBV12-4 and TRBJ1-1; weak D call: TRBD1 (6 bases). The ends were cut back, 4 bases at V and 5 bases at J, with 17 bases in the middle. There are 15 residues in the CDR3. CDR3 sequence (DNA): TGTGCCAGCAGTTCTCGGGGGGCGCCCGGGACTGAAGCTTTCTTT. Its protein product is CASSSRGAPGTEAFF.

As to this clone: Since a much larger clone is just one base distant, this may be a read error. This chain links TRBV4-2 with TRBJ2-3, with D tentatively TRBD2 (6 bases). The CDR3 spans 15 residues. CDR1 and CDR2 (germline): LGHNA, YNFKEQ. The chain's CDR3 is CAISQEGGTADTQYF. The DNA of the CDR3 is TGTGCCATCAGCCAAGAGGGCGGGACGGCAGATACGCAGTATTTT.

This clone was observed many times. CDR3 in amino acids: CATSGGTDSYEQYF. In nucleotides, the CDR3 is TGTGCCACCAGCGGGGGAACCGATTCCTACGAGCAGTACTTC. V and J are TRBV15 and TRBJ2-7; D may be TRBD1 or TRBD2 (5 bases each). The V and J ends lost 5 bases and 1 base respectively, with 12 bases between them. The CDR3 is made up of 14 amino acids. Per germline, CDR1 LNHNV and CDR2 YYDKDF (reference sequence).

This clone has a handful of counts. A read error may explain this, as a much larger clone is one base away. The V call is TRBV6-1, the J call TRBJ2-4; 10 bases fit TRBD2. The CDR3 contains 14 residues. The germline CDR1 and CDR2 sequences are MNHNS and SASEGT. Trimming removed 5 bases from V and 5 bases from J; junction bases left unmatched: 3. The DNA of the CDR3 is TGTGCCAGCAGTAATGGACTAGCGGAAAACATTCAGTACTTC. Translating gives CASSNGLAENIQYF.

This clone was seen repeatedly, ten times or more. V and J are TRBV5-4 and TRBJ2-2, with D unresolved. Trimming pared 6 bases from V and 5 bases from J, leaving 11 bases between. The germline V gene encodes CDR1 SGHNT and CDR2 YYREEE (reference sequence). The CDR3 is 13 residues long. The CDR3 loop is CASTRWGTGELFF. The CDR3 coding sequence is TGTGCCAGCACACGTTGGGGAACCGGGGAGCTGTTTTTT.

This clone has a count of ten or more. The chain uses TRBV20-1 and TRBJ1-2; 8 bases agree with TRBD1. The CDR3 sequence is 14 residues long. Trimming removed 0 bases from V and 8 bases from J; junction bases left unmatched: 8. Germline assignment: CDR1 DFQATT and CDR2 SNEGSKA (reference sequence). CDR3: CSARDLDREFGYTF. As DNA, the CDR3 is TGCAGTGCTAGAGATCTGGACAGGGAATTCGGCTACACCTTC.

At least ten counts were recorded for this clone. The V gene is TRBV5-1, the J gene TRBJ1-1, with D unresolved. Trimming stripped 0 bases from V and 0 bases from J, with 6 bases between. The CDR3 loop spans 14 amino acids. From germline, CDR1 is SGHRS and CDR2 YFSETQ. Written as DNA, the CDR3 is TGCGCCAGCAGCTTGGGGTATGTGAACACTGAAGCTTTCTTT. It specifies CASSLGYVNTEAFF.